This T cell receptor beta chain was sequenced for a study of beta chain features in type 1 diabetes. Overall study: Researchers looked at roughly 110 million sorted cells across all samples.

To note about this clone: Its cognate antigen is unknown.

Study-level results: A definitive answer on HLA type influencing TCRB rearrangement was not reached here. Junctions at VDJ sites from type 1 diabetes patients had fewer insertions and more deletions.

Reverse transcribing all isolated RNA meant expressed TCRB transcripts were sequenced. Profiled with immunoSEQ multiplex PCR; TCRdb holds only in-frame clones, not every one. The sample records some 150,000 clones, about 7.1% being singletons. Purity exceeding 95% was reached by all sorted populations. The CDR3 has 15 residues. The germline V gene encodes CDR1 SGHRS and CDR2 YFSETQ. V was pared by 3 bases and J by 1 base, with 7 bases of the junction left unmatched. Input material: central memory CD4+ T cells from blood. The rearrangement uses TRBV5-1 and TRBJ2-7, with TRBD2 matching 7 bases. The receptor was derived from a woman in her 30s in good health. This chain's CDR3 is CASSSTSAGSYEQYF. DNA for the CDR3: TGCGCCAGCAGCTCCACTAGCGCTGGGTCCTACGAGCAGTACTTC.